Presented here are 14 T cell receptor beta chains from one specimen sequenced in a study of cytomegalovirus exposure and HLA in healthy donors. Primers for the PCR totalled 60 Vbeta and 13 Jbeta. The protocol was immunoSEQ multiplex PCR, while the TCRdb copy is restricted to in-frame clones and leaves out a portion. In the table there are roughly 110,000 clones, 77% of which are singletons. What was sequenced was PBMCs. These receptors came from a man in his forties or fifties in good health and CMV-seropositive.

On this clone itself: The junction shows a germline mismatch at one end, possibly a read error. V is TRBV11-3 and J is TRBJ1-6; 10 bases are a match to TRBD1. CDR1 SGHNT and CDR2 YENEEA come from the germline V gene. The CDR3 contains 16 residues. The CDR3 sequence is CASSLGPGTGVSPLHF. In DNA form, the CDR3 reads TGTGCCAGCAGTTTAGGCCCCGGGACAGGGGTGTCACCCCTCCACTTT.

Notes on this clone: One end of the junction does not line up with germline, which may come from a read error. This chain links TRBV6-1 with TRBJ1-5, with D perhaps matching TRBD1 (6 bases). Germline loops: CDR1 MNHNS, CDR2 SASEGT. The CDR3 covers 11 residues. Here the CDR3 DNA reads TGCCCCCCAGGGGTTAATCAGCCCCAGCATTTT. Translating gives CPPGVNQPQHF.

The genes are TRBV5-1 and TRBJ2-7; 8 bases align to TRBD1. Germline lookup yields CDR1 SGHRS and CDR2 YFSETQ. Trimming removed 0 bases from V and 3 bases from J; junction bases left unmatched: 5. CDR3 length equals 15 residues. The DNA for the CDR3 is TGCGCCAGCAGCTTGGGGACAGGGAGAATCTACGAGCAGTACTTC. Translated, it gives CASSLGTGRIYEQYF.

This rearrangement joins TRBV19 to TRBJ1-5, with D maybe TRBD1 (5 bases). The germline V gene has CDR1 LNHDA and CDR2 SQIVND (reference sequence). The CDR3 has 14 residues. Trimming took off 3 bases at V and 6 bases at J, with 12 bases between the two ends. CDR3 DNA sequence: TGTGCCAGTAGTATGGCCAGGGTAGGTCAGCCCCAGCATTTT. Protein: CASSMARVGQPQHF.

The CDR3 spells CASSLIVGSTYQETQYF. The CDR3 bases are TGCGCCAGCAGCCTGATCGTCGGTTCCACCTACCAAGAGACCCAGTACTTC. The chain has TRBV4-1 and TRBJ2-5; D gene ambiguous. V lost 4 bases, J lost 0 bases, and 18 bases lay in between. The germline CDR1 and CDR2 sequences are MGHRA and YSYEKL. The CDR3 loop spans 17 amino acids.

V gene TRBV18 combines with J gene TRBJ2-7; TRBD2 matches at 7 bases. This CDR3 contains 15 residues. The germline V gene has CDR1 KGHSH and CDR2 LQKENI. The V segment lost 3 bases and the J segment 2 bases; nucleotides outside the gene matches: 7. The CDR3 is CASSPASGTTYEQYF. The CDR3 DNA reads as TGTGCCAGCTCACCCGCTTCCGGGACTACCTACGAGCAGTACTTC.

The chain recombines TRBV5-1 with TRBJ2-7, with a weak D call TRBD2 (5 bases). Germline lookup yields CDR1 SGHRS and CDR2 YFSETQ. The V end lost 4 bases, the J end lost 0 bases, and 14 bases lay between the germline ends. CDR3 length: 15 amino acids. CDR3 coding DNA: TGCGCCAGCAGCCCCGGGGAGTGGAACTCCTACGAGCAGTACTTC. Translation: CASSPGEWNSYEQYF.

The chain joins TRBV27 to TRBJ2-7; TRBD1 matches at 7 bases. The V segment lost 3 bases and the J segment 3 bases; nucleotides outside the gene matches: 8. CDR1 and CDR2 (germline): MNHEY, SMNVEV (reference sequence). The CDR3 contains 15 residues. CDR3 coding DNA: TGTGCCAGCAGTTTCTCCCAGGGGGTAAACTACGAGCAGTACTTC. Amino acids: CASSFSQGVNYEQYF.

This clone was detected only a few times. The genes are TRBV28 and TRBJ2-5, with 9 bases fitting TRBD1. Germline values: CDR1 MDHEN, CDR2 SYDVKM. The trim removed 8 bases at V and 5 bases at J, leaving 9 bases unmatched. CDR3 length equals 14 residues. As DNA, the CDR3 is TGTGCCAGCGGCGGACAGGGGATTATGGAGACCCAGTACTTC. This gives the protein CASGGQGIMETQYF.

This chain uses TRBV9 with TRBJ1-2; 12 nucleotides line up with TRBD1. Germline CDR1 and CDR2: SGDLS and YYNGEE. Trimming cost V 8 bases and J 8 bases; bases outside gene matches: 7. CDR3 length: 13 amino acids. CDR3 sequence (DNA): TGTGCCAGTTCTTCCGGGACAGGGGGCGGCTACACCTTC. Residues: CASSSGTGGGYTF.

The chain uses TRBV25-1 and TRBJ2-7; 13 positions agree with TRBD2. The V segment lost 3 bases and the J segment 4 bases; nucleotides outside the gene matches: 6. This CDR3 has 16 amino acids. The V gene's germline CDR1 is MGHDK and CDR2 SYGVNS. The CDR3 coding sequence is TGTGCCAGCAGTGAGCCTGGACTAGCGGGGGCATACGAGCAGTACTTC. Amino acid sequence: CASSEPGLAGAYEQYF.

The chain has TRBV5-1 and TRBJ1-2; D call uncertain. The CDR3 totals 15 residues. Germline V gene lookup returns CDR1 SGHRS and CDR2 YFSETQ. V was clipped by 0 bases and J by 3 bases, with 12 bases between them. In DNA, the CDR3 is TGCGCCAGCAGCTTGGGGGCCTCAGCGGACTATGGCTACACCTTC. This gives the protein CASSLGASADYGYTF.

The chain has TRBV25-1 and TRBJ2-7, with TRBD2 as a possible D gene (5 bases). The CDR3 runs to 14 residues. CDR1 and CDR2 (germline): MGHDK, SYGVNS. Trimming shortened V by 2 bases and J by 2 bases, and 10 bases separated the two germline ends. The CDR3 region is CASSEEFSAYEQYF. In DNA form, the CDR3 reads TGTGCCAGCAGTGAAGAGTTTAGCGCCTACGAGCAGTACTTC.

The V gene is TRBV11-3, the J gene TRBJ2-5, with 7 positions matching TRBD1. Germline values: CDR1 SGHNT, CDR2 YENEEA. V dropped 4 bases and J dropped 4; count of bases not matched to a gene: 3. The CDR3 spans 13 residues. Here the CDR3 DNA reads TGTGCCAGCAGCTCCAACAGGGGAGAGACCCAGTACTTC. It codes for CASSSNRGETQYF.